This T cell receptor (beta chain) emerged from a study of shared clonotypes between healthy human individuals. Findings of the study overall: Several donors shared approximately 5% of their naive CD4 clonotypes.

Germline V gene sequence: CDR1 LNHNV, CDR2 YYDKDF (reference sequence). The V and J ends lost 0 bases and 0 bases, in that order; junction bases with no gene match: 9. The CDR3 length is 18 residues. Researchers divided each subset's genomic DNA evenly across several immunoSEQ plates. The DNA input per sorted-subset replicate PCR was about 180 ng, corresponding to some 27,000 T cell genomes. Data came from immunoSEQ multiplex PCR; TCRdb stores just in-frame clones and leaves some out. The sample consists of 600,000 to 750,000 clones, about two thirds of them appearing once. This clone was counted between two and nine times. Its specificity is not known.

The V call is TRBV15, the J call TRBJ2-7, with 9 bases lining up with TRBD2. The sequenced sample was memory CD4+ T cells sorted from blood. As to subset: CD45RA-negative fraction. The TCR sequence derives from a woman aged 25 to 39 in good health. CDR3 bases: TGTGCCACCAGCAGAGATGGTGGTAGCGGGAGATTCTCCTACGAGCAGTACTTC. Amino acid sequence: CATSRDGGSGRFSYEQYF.